This TCR beta chain was sequenced for a study of T cell responses to AZD1222 COVID-19 vaccine. The CDR3 sequence is 13 residues long. The germline V gene has CDR1 MGHRA and CDR2 YSYEKL. The V and J ends lost 0 bases and 12 bases, in that order; junction bases with no gene match: 7. Libraries were prepared by immunoSEQ multiplex PCR; TCRdb keeps only in-frame clonotypes and omits some of them. The table has about 150,000 clones, over 90% seen once. The TCR comes from an adult in good health. The source material was peripheral blood, sampled on day 0 of AZD1222 vaccination. J is TRBJ2-7 and V is TRBV4-1; 8 positions match TRBD1. The CDR3: CASSQDVGQGVYF. DNA for the CDR3: TGCGCCAGCAGCCAAGATGTTGGACAGGGAGTGTACTTC.